The clone carrying this T cell receptor (beta chain) was observed a single time. Its specificity is unknown. A second PCR, run for 7 to 11 cycles, used a sample-barcoded 5' primer plus a J-beta primer mix. A template-switch adaptor containing 12 random nucleotides labeled each cDNA molecule. There were at least 2.5 million CDR3-containing paired-end reads obtained from each sample. TCRdb processed the 5' RACE reads anew with MiXCR; each CDR3 protein has one entry. Found here are roughly 2 million distinct CDR3 sequences, roughly 52% of them singletons; the top ten hold less than 2.5%. The data were taken from a study of blood T cells in healthy people across ages. Study outcomes and limitations: Higher naive T cell percentage went strongly together with higher TCR beta diversity.

This CDR3 region has 14 residues. V was trimmed by 2 bases and J by 3 bases, leaving 10 bases between them. Looked up from germline, CDR1 is MNHNY and CDR2 is SVGAGI (reference sequence). Every donor gave 9 to 10 milliliters of peripheral blood. The origin of this receptor is a woman aged 35 to 49 in good health. This chain connects TRBV6-6 to TRBJ1-2, with unresolved D. Sequencing used blood. This chain's CDR3 is CASSYPTNYYGYTF. The CDR3 nucleotides read TGTGCCAGCAGTTACCCTACTAATTACTATGGCTACACCTTC.